Below, 10 T cell receptor beta chains from the same sample are listed, as sequenced in a study of response to subunit inactivated influenza vaccine. TCRdb used MiXCR to reprocess the RT-PCR reads, holding one entry per CDR3 protein. This sample carries approximately 530,000 distinct CDR3 sequences, over 10% of them seen once, and the ten largest clones take 10% to 15%. Here the sequenced sample was PBMCs from blood, taken around seven weeks after vaccination. Receptors were obtained from a man aged 45-65 years who received an inactivated influenza vaccine.

The V gene is TRBV27, the J gene TRBJ2-2; D unclear. The V and J ends lost 7 bases and 2 bases respectively, with 11 bases between them. Germline CDR1 is MNHEY and CDR2 is SMNVEV (reference sequence). This CDR3 is built from 14 residues. CDR3 loop: CASTVAVNTGELFF. CDR3 DNA sequence: TGTGCCAGCACAGTGGCAGTTAACACCGGGGAGCTGTTTTTT.

This clonotype was found a few times. V and J are TRBV5-1 and TRBJ1-4; 9 nucleotides agree with TRBD1. Germline CDR1 and CDR2: SGHRS and YFSETQ. The CDR3 is 17 residues long. The junction had 13 bases not matched to a gene; V was cut back by 3 bases and J by 7 bases. The CDR3 nucleotides are TGCGCCAGCAGCTCCATTCCTCTACAGGGGGCAGGTGAAAAACTGTTTTTT. Protein sequence: CASSSIPLQGAGEKLFF.

This clonotype was picked up a small number of times. CDR3 protein: CASSPRQGRDEQYF. CDR3 bases: TGTGCCAGCTCACCACGACAGGGACGAGACGAGCAGTACTTC. The rearrangement links TRBV18 to TRBJ2-7; 7 bases are a match to TRBD1. J lost 5 bases, V lost 1 base, and 5 bases had no gene match. This CDR3 spans 14 amino acids. CDR1 is KGHSH, CDR2 LQKENI, per germline.

This chain joins TRBV7-9 and TRBJ1-2; D gene uncertain. Per the germline V gene, CDR1 is SEHNR and CDR2 is FQNEAQ (reference sequence). Trimming left V 1 base short and J 4 bases short, with 13 bases between. CDR3 size: 15 residues. The CDR3 region has the DNA TGTGCCAGCAGCTTAGTTTCCGGGCCTGGCTATGGCTACACCTTC. Its translation is CASSLVSGPGYGYTF.

The rearrangement uses TRBV20-1 and TRBJ2-7; 7 bases fit TRBD2. The V gene end was trimmed by 0 bases and the J gene end by 5 bases; junction bases not matched to a gene: 10. CDR1 DFQATT and CDR2 SNEGSKA come from the germline V gene (reference sequence). The CDR3 totals 15 residues. In nucleotides, the CDR3 is TGCAGTGCTAGAGATAGCGGGCGAGCAGAGAACGAGCAGTACTTC. Translated, it gives CSARDSGRAENEQYF.

This clonotype has just a few counts. The genes are TRBV9 and TRBJ2-3; unclear D gene. V lost 0 bases to trimming and J lost 9 bases, with 11 bases between them. CDR3 size: 13 residues. Germline V lookup: CDR1 SGDLS, CDR2 YYNGEE. The CDR3 DNA follows: TGTGCCAGCAGCGTAGGTGGGAACCCCACGCAGTATTTT. This sequence encodes CASSVGGNPTQYF.

This clonotype was found a few times. The V and J genes are TRBV28 and TRBJ2-5; D is unresolved. The CDR3 consists of 15 residues. The germline gives CDR1 MDHEN, CDR2 SYDVKM. V was clipped by 7 bases and J by 2 bases, with 17 bases between them. The CDR3 nucleotides read TGTGCCAGCACCTCCCGGTTACCATTTCAAGAGACCCAGTACTTC. This encodes CASTSRLPFQETQYF. The full variable domain, its missing parts supplied by reference TRBV28 and TRBJ2-5, is DVKVTQSSRYLVKRTGEKVFLECVQDMDHENMFWYRQDPGLGLRLIYFSYDVKMKEKGDIPEGYSVSREKKERFSLILESASTNQTSMYLCASTSRLPFQETQYFGPGTRLLVL.

This rearrangement joins TRBV11-2 to TRBJ2-7; D possibly corresponds to TRBD2 (5 bases). The CDR3 has 15 amino acids. V shed 5 bases and J shed 2 bases, with 16 bases lying between them. The germline gives CDR1 SGHAT, CDR2 FQNNGV. The CDR3 protein is CASSLLGGPAYEQYF. CDR3 DNA sequence: TGTGCCAGCAGCCTGTTAGGAGGACCTGCCTACGAGCAGTACTTC.

The chain carries TRBV12-3 or TRBV12-4 and TRBJ1-1; maybe TRBD1 (5 bases). Deletions cut 3 bases from V and 4 bases from J, with 12 bases between. This CDR3 is built from 14 residues. CDR3 coding DNA: TGTGCCAGCAGTTTGGACCTTAGGGGCACTGAAGCTTTCTTT. Translation gives CASSLDLRGTEAFF.

Remarks on this clonotype: A junction boundary mismatches the germline segment, possibly from a read error. V and J are TRBV7-9 and TRBJ2-7, with 9 positions matching TRBD1. The CDR3 loop spans 16 amino acids. Per germline, CDR1 SEHNR and CDR2 FQNEAQ (reference sequence). CDR3 sequence: CVSTPTGGTGTYEQYF. In DNA, the CDR3 is TGTGTCAGCACCCCCACAGGGGGGACAGGGACCTACGAGCAGTACTTC. Full variable domain (missing parts from reference TRBV7-9 and TRBJ2-7): DTGVSQNPRHKITKRGQNVTFRCDPISEHNRLYWYRQTLGQGPEFLTYFQNEAQLEKSRLLSDRFSAERPKGSFSTLEIQRTEQGDSAMYLCVSTPTGGTGTYEQYFGPGTRLTVT.